Below, 30 T cell receptor beta chains from the same sample are listed, as sequenced in a study of blood T cell repertoires in COVID-19. Sequencing was performed with immunoSEQ multiplex PCR; in TCRdb, only in-frame clones are kept and a portion is missing. The table lists roughly 300,000 clones, about 90% of them singletons. Sample: PBMCs or T cells enriched from blood (not recorded which). The receptors were gathered from a woman in her 30s who had recovered from COVID-19.

This clone came up a few times. The chain is built from TRBV5-4 and TRBJ2-7; 9 bases fit TRBD1. This CDR3 region has 14 residues. The germline gives CDR1 SGHNT, CDR2 YYREEE (reference sequence). The V and J ends lost 4 bases and 6 bases, in that order; junction bases with no gene match: 8. The CDR3 DNA follows: TGTGCCAGCAGCCCGACAGGGGGTGGTGCCGAGCAGTACTTC. Protein product: CASSPTGGGAEQYF.

The chain links TRBV19 to TRBJ1-6; tentatively, D is TRBD1 (6 bases). The CDR3 spans 16 residues. Germline CDR1 reads LNHDA; CDR2 reads SQIVND (reference sequence). The ends were cut back, 3 bases at V and 7 bases at J, with 16 bases in the middle. The CDR3 protein is CASSMEAGVANSPLHF. CDR3 sequence (DNA): TGTGCCAGTAGTATGGAGGCAGGGGTTGCCAATTCACCCCTCCACTTT.

Only a few counts were recorded for this clone. CDR3 sequence: CASSPLRDRDEKLFF. The CDR3 DNA reads as TGTGCCAGCAGTCCCCTAAGGGACAGGGACGAAAAACTGTTTTTT. V usage is TRBV27 and J usage is TRBJ1-4, with 9 bases aligning to TRBD1. The junction had 9 bases not matched to a gene; V was cut back by 5 bases and J by 8 bases. CDR3 length: 15 residues. Germline assignment: CDR1 MNHEY and CDR2 SMNVEV (reference sequence).

This clone was detected once. This rearrangement joins TRBV5-4 to TRBJ2-7; 8 nucleotides match TRBD2. The junction had 9 bases not matched to a gene; V was cut back by 4 bases and J by 3 bases. CDR3 length equals 15 residues. Germline V gene sequence: CDR1 SGHNT, CDR2 YYREEE (reference sequence). In DNA form, the CDR3 reads TGTGCCAGCAGCCCCGGGGGGGGGCGGGACTACGAGCAGTACTTC. Protein product: CASSPGGGRDYEQYF.

This chain joins TRBV5-1 and TRBJ1-2, with a tentative D call TRBD1 (5 bases). Germline CDR1 is SGHRS and CDR2 is YFSETQ. The CDR3 covers 14 residues. V lost 4 bases and J lost 6, with 16 bases in between. The CDR3 coding sequence is TGCGCCAGCAGCCGCGGGGGATTGAGTGATGGCTACACCTTC. Amino acids: CASSRGGLSDGYTF.

The chain uses TRBV24-1 and TRBJ2-3, with D perhaps matching TRBD2 (7 bases). Germline V gene data show CDR1 as KGHDR and CDR2 as SFDVKD. The CDR3 covers 16 residues. V lost 4 bases, J lost 5 bases, and 18 bases lay in between. The CDR3 region is CATSDPGGGARDTQYF. Here the CDR3 DNA reads TGTGCCACCAGTGACCCCGGCGGGGGCGCGAGAGATACGCAGTATTTT.

The V and J genes are TRBV2 and TRBJ2-2, with TRBD1 identical over 7 bases. J gave up 3 bases and V 6 bases, and 4 bases lay outside the gene matches. CDR1 and CDR2 (germline): SNHLY, FYNNEI. CDR3 length: 14 amino acids. This chain's CDR3 is CASRTGFDTGELFF. The DNA for the CDR3 is TGTGCCAGCAGGACAGGGTTCGACACCGGGGAGCTGTTTTTT.

This chain joins TRBV6-5 and TRBJ1-2; tentatively, D is TRBD1 (5 bases). The CDR3 extends over 12 amino acids. V lost 8 bases to trimming and J lost 7 bases, with 14 bases between them. From germline, CDR1 is MNHEY and CDR2 SVGAGI. This CDR3 is CASGLPGVGYTF. As DNA, the CDR3 is TGTGCCAGCGGACTCCCGGGGGTTGGCTACACCTTC.

This clone occurred once. The chain employs TRBV11-1 and TRBJ2-7, with D possibly matching TRBD1 (6 bases). The ends were cut back, 5 bases at V and 2 bases at J, with 16 bases in the middle. Germline V CDR1 and CDR2: SGHAT, FQDESV (reference sequence). This CDR3 is built from 15 residues. The CDR3 DNA reads TGTGCCAGCAGCAAACAGGGCAGTAGTCCCTACGAGCAGTACTTC. Translation: CASSKQGSSPYEQYF.

The chain has TRBV30 and TRBJ2-7, with 7 positions matching TRBD2. The J segment lost 6 bases and the V segment lost 0 bases, leaving 11 bases of the junction unmatched. Germline assignment: CDR1 GTSNPN and CDR2 SVGIG (reference sequence). This CDR3 region has 15 residues. Here the CDR3 reads CAWSVPGLAGVEQYF. The CDR3 DNA is TGTGCCTGGAGTGTCCCAGGCTTGGCGGGGGTCGAGCAGTACTTC.

In its sample, this clone was seen once. The rearrangement links TRBV27 to TRBJ1-5, with D perhaps matching TRBD1 (6 bases). V was trimmed by 5 bases and J by 11 bases, leaving 16 bases between them. The CDR3 length is 13 residues. CDR1 is MNHEY, CDR2 SMNVEV, per germline (reference sequence). The chain's CDR3 is CASSPRGSGTQHF. The CDR3 DNA reads TGTGCCAGCAGTCCCAGGGGATCAGGGACCCAGCATTTT.

The chain has TRBV7-3 and TRBJ2-7; the match to TRBD1 covers 8 bases. CDR3 size: 15 residues. The germline gives CDR1 SGHTA, CDR2 FQGTGA. Losses at the gene ends were 4 bases for V and 2 bases for J; bases not matched to a gene: 7. CDR3 DNA sequence: TGTGCCAGCAGCTCGAAGGACAGGGTGGCCTACGAGCAGTACTTC. This encodes CASSSKDRVAYEQYF.

The V and J genes are TRBV6-5 and TRBJ1-5; 9 nucleotides agree with TRBD1. The CDR3 extends over 16 amino acids. Trimming took 4 bases from V and 2 from J; bases not matched to a gene: 6. Germline V gene lookup returns CDR1 MNHEY and CDR2 SVGAGI. In DNA form, the CDR3 reads TGTGCCAGCAGTTGGGTCAGGACAGGGGGCAATCAGCCCCAGCATTTT. This gives the protein CASSWVRTGGNQPQHF.

This clone was found once. V usage is TRBV29-1 and J usage is TRBJ1-1, with D possibly TRBD1 on 6 matching bases. The ends were cut back, 3 bases at V and 2 bases at J, with 16 bases in the middle. Germline values: CDR1 SQVTM, CDR2 ANQGSEA. The CDR3 sequence is 15 residues long. The CDR3 DNA reads TGCAGCGTTGACCCGGGGACACACACCAACACTGAAGCTTTCTTT. Amino acid sequence: CSVDPGTHTNTEAFF.

There are a few counts of this clone. The chain uses TRBV5-1 and TRBJ2-1; the D gene is possibly TRBD2 (6 bases). The CDR3 is 13 amino acids. V shed 4 bases and J shed 9 bases, with 14 bases lying between them. Germline-derived CDR1 and CDR2 are SGHRS and YFSETQ. The CDR3 protein is CASSTERGFEQFF. The CDR3 DNA sequence: TGCGCCAGCAGCACCGAACGGGGGTTTGAGCAGTTCTTC.

V gene TRBV20-1 combines with J gene TRBJ2-5, with D unresolved. This CDR3 spans 10 amino acids. Germline CDR1 is DFQATT and CDR2 is SNEGSKA (reference sequence). V lost 6 bases, J lost 2 bases, and 4 bases lay in between. The DNA for the CDR3 is TGCAGTGCCCAACAAGAGACCCAGTACTTC. Translating gives CSAQQETQYF.

J is TRBJ2-1 and V is TRBV2; TRBD2 is a possible D gene (8 bases). The CDR3 is made up of 14 amino acids. Germline assignment: CDR1 SNHLY and CDR2 FYNNEI. V was shortened by 10 bases and J by 8 bases, with 21 bases between the two germline ends. The CDR3 here is CATRREGAVDEQFF. The CDR3 bases are TGTGCCACCCGCCGGGAGGGGGCTGTCGATGAGCAGTTCTTC. Full variable domain (missing parts from reference TRBV2 and TRBJ2-1): EPEVTQTPSHQVTQMGQEVILRCVPISNHLYFYWYRQILGQKVEFLVSFYNNEISEKSEIFDDQFSVERPDGSNFTLKIRSTKLEDSAMYFCATRREGAVDEQFFGPGTRLTVL.

This clone has only one observation. V is TRBV7-6 and J is TRBJ2-2, with 7 bases that match TRBD2. The germline gives CDR1 SGHVS, CDR2 FNYEAQ. Trimming took 5 bases from V and 0 from J; bases not matched to a gene: 15. The CDR3 spans 19 residues. CDR3 protein: CASSLLWWAGEANTGELFF. The DNA for the CDR3 is TGTGCCAGCAGCCTCCTTTGGTGGGCGGGGGAGGCGAACACCGGGGAGCTGTTTTTT.

V usage is TRBV27 and J usage is TRBJ1-4; TRBD1 agrees at 7 bases. Unmatched junction bases numbered 7, after V lost 6 bases and J lost 15 bases. This CDR3 has 11 residues. CDR1 MNHEY and CDR2 SMNVEV come from the germline V gene (reference sequence). This chain's CDR3 is CASSLGQPVFF. The CDR3 region has the DNA TGTGCCAGCAGCCTGGGACAGCCAGTGTTTTTT. Using reference TRBV27 and TRBJ1-4 for the parts outside the CDR3, the full variable domain is EAQVTQNPRYLITVTGKKLTVTCSQNMNHEYMSWYRQDPGLGLRQIYYSMNVEVTDKGDVPEGYKVSRKEKRNFPLILESPSPNQTSLYFCASSLGQPVFFGSGTQLSVL.

This chain links TRBV9 with TRBJ1-2; TRBD1 matches at 9 bases. In germline, CDR1 is SGDLS, CDR2 YYNGEE. The length of the CDR3 is 20 residues. Trimming cost V 4 bases and J 2 bases; bases outside gene matches: 21. The CDR3 coding sequence is TGTGCCAGCAGCCCCAGACCCCGGGACAGGGTGGGGTTCGGGAACTATGGCTACACCTTC. Protein: CASSPRPRDRVGFGNYGYTF.

V and J are TRBV30 and TRBJ1-2; D gene unclear. Germline V gene data show CDR1 as GTSNPN and CDR2 as SVGIG (reference sequence). Trimming left V 0 bases short and J 4 bases short, with 6 bases between. The length of the CDR3 is 12 residues. The CDR3 DNA is TGTGCCTGGAGTGTACGCGCCTATGGCTACACCTTC. This encodes CAWSVRAYGYTF.

This chain uses TRBV5-1 with TRBJ1-5; 8 bases align to TRBD1. Germline V gene lookup returns CDR1 SGHRS and CDR2 YFSETQ. The junction had 5 bases not matched to a gene; V was cut back by 2 bases and J by 10 bases. This CDR3 spans 13 amino acids. CDR3 sequence: CASSFNTGGPQHF. CDR3 DNA: TGCGCCAGCAGCTTTAATACAGGGGGTCCCCAGCATTTT.

The chain joins TRBV5-4 to TRBJ2-7; possibly TRBD2 for D (6 bases). Trimming removed 2 bases at V and 5 bases at J, with 11 bases between. Germline loops: CDR1 SGHNT, CDR2 YYREEE (reference sequence). The CDR3 extends over 13 amino acids. DNA of the CDR3: TGTGCCAGCAGCTTTAAGGCGGGGAACGAGCAGTACTTC. Translating it yields CASSFKAGNEQYF.

V usage is TRBV5-1 and J usage is TRBJ2-7, with TRBD2 identical over 11 bases. The CDR3 contains 16 residues. Germline lookup yields CDR1 SGHRS and CDR2 YFSETQ. V dropped 2 bases and J dropped 7; count of bases not matched to a gene: 11. The CDR3: CASSFLSSGGVGEQYF. The CDR3 DNA reads as TGCGCCAGCAGCTTTTTAAGTAGCGGGGGGGTAGGAGAGCAGTACTTC.

J is TRBJ1-4 and V is TRBV7-6; D is possibly TRBD1 (5 bases). The CDR3 consists of 13 residues. CDR1 and CDR2 (germline): SGHVS, FNYEAQ. V was cut by 6 bases and J by 4 bases, with 9 bases left in between. The CDR3 DNA follows: TGTGCCAGCAGACCCGGGGGTAATGAAAAACTGTTTTTT. Translation gives CASRPGGNEKLFF.

The table lists this clone with a few counts. The chain joins TRBV18 to TRBJ2-7, with a possible D match to TRBD1 (6 bases). Germline V gene sequence: CDR1 KGHSH, CDR2 LQKENI. Trimming stripped 3 bases from V and 6 bases from J, with 9 bases between. This CDR3 has 12 residues. CDR3 amino acids: CASSPSGAEQYF. In DNA, the CDR3 is TGTGCCAGCTCACCCTCAGGGGCCGAGCAGTACTTC.

The chain recombines TRBV19 with TRBJ1-1, with 8 bases identical to TRBD1. The CDR3 has 14 amino acids. The trim removed 6 bases at V and 4 bases at J, leaving 7 bases unmatched. CDR1 is LNHDA and CDR2 is SQIVND in the germline V gene (reference sequence). The CDR3 region has the DNA TGTGCCAGTAGGACCACAGGGGGGGGCACTGAAGCTTTCTTT. Protein product: CASRTTGGGTEAFF.

The chain is built from TRBV30 and TRBJ1-1; weak D call: TRBD1 (6 bases). The germline V gene encodes CDR1 GTSNPN and CDR2 SVGIG (reference sequence). With 7 bases removed from V and 11 bases from J, the gap between germline ends came to 20 bases. CDR3 length: 12 residues. CDR3 nucleotides: TGTGCCTCCTCTACGGGGGGGGCTTATGCTTTCTTT. Protein product: CASSTGGAYAFF.

The rearrangement links TRBV5-1 to TRBJ2-3, with TRBD2 identical over 9 bases. The length of the CDR3 is 18 residues. Losses at the gene ends were 0 bases for V and 8 bases for J; bases not matched to a gene: 16. Germline loops: CDR1 SGHRS, CDR2 YFSETQ. The CDR3 bases are TGCGCCAGCAGCTTGGACGCGTCGCGGGGGGGCCCCACACGTACGCAGTATTTT. It is translated as CASSLDASRGGPTRTQYF.

The rearrangement links TRBV6-5 to TRBJ1-2; 7 positions agree with TRBD1. The CDR3 sequence is 13 residues long. V gave up 7 bases and J gave up 5 bases; unmatched junction bases: 7. Looked up from germline, CDR1 is MNHEY and CDR2 is SVGAGI. CDR3 sequence (DNA): TGTGCCAGCACCCAGGGACAGAGATATGGCTACACCTTC. Translated, it gives CASTQGQRYGYTF.